This TCR beta chain was identified in a study of T cell responses to AZD1222 COVID-19 vaccine (dated by TCRdb to the early 2020s). Background on the whole study: TCR sequencing was performed for 230 to 250 trial participants, of whom some 200 were given two doses of AZD1222 and around 25 were given two doses of MenACWY control vaccine. Trial participants were enrolled by age into 18-55, 56-69 and 70-plus year subgroups, with around 140, 26 and 57 TCR-sequenced participants respectively. Overall study outcomes, separate from this receptor: Because no samples from the day 14 peak response were available, repertoires could be characterized only after the peak T cell response. A significant rise in spike-specific TCR breadth and depth was observed after two AZD1222 doses relative to day 0 and relative to MenACWY recipients. Epitopes outside the regions mutated in the B.1.351 and B.1.1.7 variants were reportedly recognized by nearly half of the unique spike-specific TCRs. Vaccine-associated CD4 TCRs spanned the whole spike protein, with dominant responses in regions 160-218 and 743-854. Conclusions about previously exposed vaccinees are limited, since just a handful of AZD1222 recipients were seropositive for SARS-CoV-2 at baseline. Participants were mostly white British, with more females than males. The authors suggested clonal diversity may have been underestimated. In the small 56-69-year group, the increase in depth fell short of significance, most likely because of low power.

About this clone: Its specific antigen is unknown. No base qualities exist here, and no much larger clone lies one base off it.

The CDR3 starts with the cysteine, ends with the phenylalanine, and has 15 residues. CDR3 DNA is the only sequence kept; it has 45 bases, read in frame from the first base. V ends up 6 bases short and J 0 bases short, with an unmatched junction base count of 5. Based on the germline V gene, the CDR1 and CDR2 sequences are MGHDK and SYGVNS. The CDR3 regions of human TCRbeta chains were analyzed by immunosequencing. As for how the authors treated the data: Repertoire TCRs were checked for matches against a reference library of SARS-CoV-2-specific TCRs that had been generated using the MIRA antigen-specificity platform. Breadth meant the fraction of unique TCRs that were SARS-CoV-2-associated, whereas depth meant the fraction of total T cells that were SARS-CoV-2-associated. Using the MIRA data, every spike-specific TCR was mapped to the spike region that the TCR reacted to and assigned to either a CD4 or a CD8 class. Log10-transformed breadth and depth values were compared by one-way ANOVA with Sidak's multiple comparisons tests. TCRdb retrieved this table from immuneACCESS and kept in-frame rearrangements only. Not all clones are present; in checked studies, unresolved V genes account for under half, and no reason is known for the remainder. Clone size and the V and J calls come from that table; the DNA yielded D and trimming. The sample table records more than 150,000 clones; 90% to 95% of these occur just once. The ten largest clonotypes hold more than 1.5% of the sample.

Read against the paper, the sample's time point label means: about 28 days (+/-7) after the second vaccine dose. Because spike-specific TCR depth and breadth did not differ between the two schedules, AZD1222 recipients who got a second dose at roughly 4 weeks were pooled with those who got a second dose at roughly 12 weeks. The vaccinee samples were drawn from two UK trials, COV001 and COV002, one of which was a single-blind randomized controlled phase 2/3 trial testing AZD1222 (ChAdOx1 nCoV-19) in healthy adults. Trial participant PBMC samples were collected at day 0 and day 28 after the second dose for TCRbeta chain sequencing.

The sample consisted of peripheral blood, taken 28 days after the second AZD1222 dose. The chain uses TRBV25-1 and TRBJ1-1; TRBD1 agrees with 9 junctional bases. This TCR derives from an adult who received the AZD1222 COVID-19 vaccine. The DNA is TGTGCCAGCAGACCCAGACAGGGGGTGAACACTGAAGCTTTCTTT. The resulting protein is CASRPRQGVNTEAFF.